This TCR beta chain emerged from a study of identical twins (TCRdb year 2016). Looking at the study overall: To test whether fetal clonotypes persist, this study deep-sequenced TCR alpha and beta repertoires from monozygotic twins, from unrelated adults of various ages, and from cord blood. Replicate twin experiments were performed at different times using different library preparation protocols to rule out contamination.

Overall study outcomes, separate from this receptor: Invariant T cells such as MAIT and iNKT could partly confound zero-insertion analyses, although diverse VJ usage argued against such confounding for most clonotypes. Out-of-frame TCR alpha sharing in monozygotic twins was systematically underestimated by recombination models, whereas sharing between unrelated individuals was in agreement with the recombination models. Abundant cord blood beta clonotypes carried fewer insertions; young adult naive repertoires showed a weaker similar trend, while memory repertoires showed none. Out-of-frame TCR alpha sequences shared between twins showed an excess of low generation-probability sequences compared with coincidental sharing between unrelated individuals. Because the same donors could not be followed over many years, conclusions were based on cross-sectional statistical analysis. The excess sharing between twins in beta out-of-frame sequences was weaker because fewer shared sequences reduced the signal-to-noise ratio.

The CDR3 measures 16 amino acids from cysteine to phenylalanine. Only CDR3 DNA is held: 48 bases, read in frame from base 1. The V end gives up 3 bases and the J end 4 bases, leaving 9 bases in the junction not matched to a gene. CDR1 and CDR2 are drawn from the germline V gene (reference sequence): SEHNR, FQNEAQ. Notes on this clonotype: The antigen it recognizes is unknown. Base qualities were left out, and no much larger clone turns up one base away.

Library generation was performed with 5' RACE. TCRdb records Illumina HiSeq 2000 as the sequencer. A universal primer binding site was introduced by template switching, and a unique molecular identifier was present in the final cDNA, enabling accurate counting of TCR cDNA molecules. Specific primers in the conserved constant-segment region were used to synthesize first-strand cDNA for TCR alpha and beta chains. Each cDNA library was double barcoded, with a SMART-Mk sample barcode plus Illumina barcodes, to control for contamination. TruSeq adapter sequences, together with Illumina sample barcodes, were added in two successive PCR steps. The TCR alpha and beta cDNA libraries were sequenced on the Illumina HiSeq platform using custom primers. On the study's bioinformatics: Unique molecular identifiers were extracted from raw reads with MiGEC, and CDR3 positions were determined with MiXCR. For each individual, recombination models were inferred using an EM algorithm with the repgenHMM and IGoR tools. Shared clonotype analysis was performed with the tcR package in R, normalizing sharing by the product of cloneset sizes. To study raw recombination without the effects of thymic and clonal selection, out-of-frame nonproductive sequences were analyzed. TCRdb reanalyzed the raw reads on its own, using fastp at Q25 for trimming and MiXCR for clone calling, and kept in-frame beta chains. Here each entry gathers all rows of one CDR3 protein and keeps the most common genes and DNA. What appears here as the V and J calls and clone size reflects TCRdb's work, not the paper's. This sample holds about 890,000 distinct CDR3 sequences; over 9% were observed only once. The ten biggest clones cover 1.5% to 2% of the sample.

Only healthy Caucasian donors were included. Three pairs of female monozygotic twins, all aged 18 to 29 years, were included in the twin cohort. RNA for TCR libraries was isolated from peripheral blood mononuclear cells. In addition, the sample was reused for a study of yellow fever vaccine responses in identical twins. Reported in the second study: According to the authors, in identical twins the way T cells responded to vaccination appeared partly convergent and partly personalized. The study precisely tracked vaccine-responding T cell clones in identical twins.

This receptor was obtained from a woman aged 18 to 35 in good health. Material for sequencing was PBMCs. The sequence joins TRBV7-9 to TRBJ2-5, with 9 middle bases fitting TRBD2. The base sequence is TGTGCCAGCAGCTTCCAGACTAGCGGAGGGGGAGAGACCCAGTACTTC. This codes for CASSFQTSGGGETQYF.